This T cell receptor beta chain was profiled in a study of T-cell reconstitution after alpha-beta-depleted transplantation in children (dated by TCRdb to 2016 to 2017). Looking at the study overall: The study quantitatively tracked T-cell immune reconstitution after TCRalphabeta/CD19-depleted allogeneic hematopoietic cell transplantation in children using TCR repertoire profiling.

Library preparation used PCR. These reads were obtained on an Illumina HiSeq 2500. TCR library preparation used molecular barcoding, with unique molecular identifiers applied to normalize quantification of the TCRbeta repertoire. TCRdb ran its own pipeline on the public reads, namely fastp trimming at Q25 and MiXCR clone calling, and kept in-frame beta chains. Rows are combined by CDR3 protein, so each entry shows the most common genes and DNA. This sample is represented by 350,000 to 450,000 distinct CDR3 sequences; 13% of them were singletons. The ten largest clones add up to 4% to 5.5% of the sample. This clonotype was seen more than once but under ten times. The antigen it binds to is not known. No base quality values were provided; no much bigger clone lies one nucleotide off. V is trimmed back by 7 bases and J by 9 bases, and the junction contains 11 bases that no gene match accounts for. The CDR3, from cysteine to phenylalanine, totals 14 residues. The sequence is cut down to CDR3 DNA, 42 bases in frame from base 1. Per the germline V gene (reference sequence), MNHEY is the CDR1 and SMNVEV is the CDR2.

The receptor was isolated from a human donor who donated a stem cell graft to a child with Fanconi anemia. Sample: PBMCs, taken from the stem cell graft. This chain is built from TRBV27 and TRBJ2-1; 8 junctional bases match TRBD1. The DNA is TGTGCCAGCATGGGTCAGGGGGCGCTTTTTGAGCAGTTCTTC. Its protein product is CASMGQGALFEQFF.